Presented here are 25 T cell receptor beta chains from one specimen sequenced in a study of blood T cell repertoires in COVID-19. Sequencing used immunoSEQ multiplex PCR; TCRdb keeps in-frame clones, though not all of them. The sample has fewer than 400,000 clones, approximately 84% seen once. What was sequenced was PBMCs or T cells enriched from blood (not recorded which). All receptors come from a man between 25 and 39 years old who had recovered from COVID-19.

This chain joins TRBV27 and TRBJ2-2; D is possibly TRBD2 (6 bases). Germline V lookup: CDR1 MNHEY, CDR2 SMNVEV (reference sequence). There are 15 residues in the CDR3. V was clipped by 3 bases and J by 0 bases, with 8 bases between them. The CDR3 loop reads CASSFSGANTGELFF. As DNA, the CDR3 is TGTGCCAGCAGTTTTTCGGGGGCGAACACCGGGGAGCTGTTTTTT.

The V gene is TRBV6-4, the J gene TRBJ2-2; D gene unclear. This CDR3 is built from 13 residues. Germline-derived CDR1 and CDR2 are MRHNA and SNTAGT. Trimming cost V 2 bases and J 8 bases, with 9 bases left between them. The chain's CDR3 is CASSDPRRGELFF. CDR3 nucleotides: TGTGCCAGCAGTGACCCCCGGAGAGGGGAGCTGTTTTTT.

The gene calls are TRBV10-3 and TRBJ2-2, with D possibly being TRBD1 (5 bases). Trimming cost V 8 bases and J 6 bases, with 19 bases left between them. CDR3 length: 15 amino acids. Germline CDR1 reads ENHRY; CDR2 reads SYGVKD. CDR3 residues: CAIGGLRDGAGELFF. The CDR3 DNA reads as TGTGCCATCGGCGGCCTCAGGGATGGGGCCGGGGAGCTGTTTTTT.

The chain combines TRBV6-5 with TRBJ2-7; D uncertain. Trimming left V 6 bases short and J 3 bases short, with 15 bases between. This CDR3 has 14 residues. Per germline, CDR1 MNHEY and CDR2 SVGAGI. Here the CDR3 DNA reads TGTGCCAGCAGCCCCGGCAGTGAGGACTACGAGCAGTACTTC. It specifies CASSPGSEDYEQYF.

This chain connects TRBV18 to TRBJ2-7; D call uncertain. Germline V gives CDR1 KGHSH, CDR2 LQKENI. The CDR3 has 14 residues. Trimming left V 0 bases short and J 1 base short, with 7 bases between. The CDR3 region is CASSPPSVSYEQYF. CDR3 DNA: TGTGCCAGCTCACCACCATCAGTATCCTACGAGCAGTACTTC.

The V and J genes are TRBV5-5 and TRBJ2-1; 8 positions match TRBD1. From germline, CDR1 is SGHKS and CDR2 YYEKEE (reference sequence). After removal of 7 bases from V and 1 base from J, the junction contained 4 bases not matched to a gene. CDR3 length: 14 residues. The CDR3 DNA reads TGTGCCAGCTCTTGGACAGGGTCCTACAATGAGCAGTTCTTC. Its translation: CASSWTGSYNEQFF. Full variable domain (rest looked up from reference TRBV5-5 and TRBJ2-1): DAGVTQSPTHLIKTRGQQVTLRCSPISGHKSVSWYQQVLGQGPQFIFQYYEKEERGRGNFPDRFSARQFPNYSSELNVNALLLGDSALYLCASSWTGSYNEQFFGPGTRLTVL.

V is TRBV4-1 and J is TRBJ2-7; TRBD2 matches 11 bases. This CDR3 is built from 15 residues. The junction had 7 bases not matched to a gene; V was cut back by 2 bases and J by 7 bases. Germline values: CDR1 MGHRA, CDR2 YSYEKL. CDR3 DNA sequence: TGCGCCAGCAGCCAATCCCTAGCGGGAGGAAGGGAGCAGTACTTC. This codes for CASSQSLAGGREQYF.

The CDR3 is CASSESSGNTIYF. The CDR3 nucleotides read TGTGCCAGCAGTGAGAGCTCTGGAAACACCATATATTTT. The chain is built from TRBV28 and TRBJ1-3; D is ambiguous. The CDR3 has 13 amino acids. The ends were cut back, 5 bases at V and 0 bases at J, with 5 bases in the middle. Looked up from germline, CDR1 is MDHEN and CDR2 is SYDVKM.

J is TRBJ2-5 and V is TRBV18, with 12 bases that match TRBD2. After removal of 1 base from V and 5 bases from J, the junction contained 11 bases not matched to a gene. Germline lookup yields CDR1 KGHSH and CDR2 LQKENI. The CDR3 consists of 18 residues. CDR3 protein: CASSPRSTASGGAETQYF. The CDR3, as DNA: TGTGCCAGCTCACCACGGAGTACGGCTAGCGGGGGGGCGGAGACCCAGTACTTC. The full variable domain, with the rest looked up from reference TRBV18 and TRBJ2-5, is NAGVMQNPRHLVRRRGQEARLRCSPMKGHSHVYWYRQLPEEGLKFMVYLQKENIIDESGMPKERFSAEFPKEGPSILRIQQVVRGDSAAYFCASSPRSTASGGAETQYFGPGTRLLVL.

The rearrangement joins TRBV4-1 to TRBJ1-5; 9 nucleotides agree with TRBD1. Germline V CDR1 and CDR2: MGHRA, YSYEKL. J gave up 6 bases and V 0 bases, and 12 bases lay outside the gene matches. The CDR3 length is 18 residues. The CDR3 DNA sequence: TGCGCCAGCAGCCAAGATCAAGGACAGGGGCTCTCTCTTCAGCCCCAGCATTTT. The encoded protein is CASSQDQGQGLSLQPQHF.

The chain has TRBV6-5 and TRBJ2-3; no firm D call. Germline CDR1 and CDR2: MNHEY and SVGAGI. V was clipped by 6 bases and J by 1 base, with 8 bases between them. The CDR3 runs 13 residues. The CDR3 loop reads CASRASGTDTQYF. The CDR3 bases are TGTGCCAGCAGGGCCAGCGGCACAGATACGCAGTATTTT.

The CDR3 nucleotides read TGTGCCAGCACCCCACAACAGGGGGATAACTATGGCTACACCTTC. It codes for CASTPQQGDNYGYTF. The rearrangement links TRBV7-9 to TRBJ1-2; 8 bases are shared with TRBD1. CDR1 is SEHNR and CDR2 is FQNEAQ in the germline V gene (reference sequence). This CDR3 region has 15 residues. After removal of 7 bases from V and 1 base from J, the junction contained 8 bases not matched to a gene.

This clone was detected a few times. The genes are TRBV25-1 and TRBJ2-7, with D perhaps matching TRBD2 (5 bases). Germline CDR1 MGHDK, CDR2 SYGVNS. The CDR3 consists of 14 residues. Trimming left V 4 bases short and J 2 bases short, with 12 bases between. This CDR3 reads CASSGAVITYEQYF. The CDR3 nucleotides are TGTGCCAGCAGTGGAGCGGTTATAACCTACGAGCAGTACTTC.

The chain joins TRBV28 to TRBJ1-2, with 7 bases matching TRBD1. V was pared by 6 bases and J by 8 bases, with 9 bases of the junction left unmatched. Germline V gene data show CDR1 as MDHEN and CDR2 as SYDVKM. The CDR3 extends over 13 amino acids. CDR3 amino acids: CASRTGQLKGYTF. The CDR3 region has the DNA TGTGCCAGCAGAACGGGACAGTTAAAAGGCTACACCTTC.

The genes are TRBV28 and TRBJ2-1; 13 nucleotides line up with TRBD2. Germline V CDR1 and CDR2: MDHEN, SYDVKM. With V trimmed by 5 bases and J by 4 bases, 2 bases remained unmatched. CDR3 length equals 15 residues. This CDR3 is CASSPGLAGYNEQFF. In nucleotides, the CDR3 is TGTGCCAGCAGTCCGGGACTAGCGGGGTACAATGAGCAGTTCTTC.

The chain is built from TRBV7-9 and TRBJ2-7; TRBD1 is a possible D gene (5 bases). Trimming removed 1 base from V and 0 bases from J, with 10 bases in between. Germline CDR1 reads SEHNR; CDR2 reads FQNEAQ (reference sequence). The CDR3 extends over 15 amino acids. This chain's CDR3 is CASSLGQPSSYEQYF. In DNA form, the CDR3 reads TGTGCCAGCAGCTTAGGACAGCCGAGCTCCTACGAGCAGTACTTC.

The chain has TRBV11-2 and TRBJ2-1; tentatively, D is TRBD1 (5 bases). The CDR3 covers 14 residues. The V gene lost 0 bases and the J gene lost 7 bases, with 10 bases spanning the gap. CDR1 and CDR2 (germline): SGHAT, FQNNGV. The CDR3 loop reads CASSLEAGLNEQFF. Written as DNA, the CDR3 is TGTGCCAGCAGCTTAGAGGCAGGGTTGAATGAGCAGTTCTTC. Variable domain in full (rest from reference TRBV11-2 and TRBJ2-1): EAGVAQSPRYKIIEKRQSVAFWCNPISGHATLYWYQQILGQGPKLLIQFQNNGVVDDSQLPKDRFSAERLKGVDSTLKIQPAKLEDSAVYLCASSLEAGLNEQFFGPGTRLTVL.

CDR3 bases: TGTGCCAGCATGGACAGCATGAACACTGAAGCTTTCTTT. Translation gives CASMDSMNTEAFF. The chain employs TRBV28 and TRBJ1-1; D is possibly TRBD1 (6 bases). V shed 7 bases and J shed 0 bases, with 9 bases lying between them. This CDR3 region has 13 residues. Germline values: CDR1 MDHEN, CDR2 SYDVKM. Variable domain in full (rest from reference TRBV28 and TRBJ1-1): DVKVTQSSRYLVKRTGEKVFLECVQDMDHENMFWYRQDPGLGLRLIYFSYDVKMKEKGDIPEGYSVSREKKERFSLILESASTNQTSMYLCASMDSMNTEAFFGQGTRLTVV.

The J gene is TRBJ1-2, the V gene TRBV7-9; D is undetermined. V was cut by 1 base and J by 0 bases, with 15 bases left in between. Germline CDR1 is SEHNR and CDR2 is FQNEAQ (reference sequence). CDR3 length equals 17 residues. The CDR3 loop is CASSLDHAGLTNYGYTF. CDR3 DNA sequence: TGTGCCAGCAGCTTAGACCATGCGGGCCTGACTAACTATGGCTACACCTTC.

V usage is TRBV6-4 and J usage is TRBJ2-7; D might be TRBD2 (5 bases). The CDR3 is 16 amino acids. The germline V gene encodes CDR1 MRHNA and CDR2 SNTAGT. V gave up 3 bases and J gave up 0 bases, with 15 bases separating them. The CDR3 nucleotides are TGTGCCAGCAGTGATTCCGGTCGGGATTACTCCTACGAGCAGTACTTC. Protein product: CASSDSGRDYSYEQYF.

V is TRBV5-4 and J is TRBJ2-2; 7 bases map to TRBD2. V trimming: 4 bases; J trimming: 5 bases; junction bases outside the gene matches: 14. The germline V gene encodes CDR1 SGHNT and CDR2 YYREEE (reference sequence). This CDR3 spans 17 amino acids. CDR3: CASSPLAWEGGTGELFF. The DNA for the CDR3 is TGTGCCAGCAGCCCACTAGCTTGGGAGGGAGGAACCGGGGAGCTGTTTTTT.

This clone was seen a few times. V usage is TRBV7-8 and J usage is TRBJ2-1; no definite D call. V was cut by 2 bases and J by 0 bases, with 8 bases left in between. CDR3 length: 15 amino acids. Germline V gives CDR1 SGHVS, CDR2 FQNEAQ. CDR3 coding DNA: TGTGCCAGCAGCTTAAGAGTCTTCTCCTACAATGAGCAGTTCTTC. Residues: CASSLRVFSYNEQFF.

This chain connects TRBV11-2 to TRBJ2-1; TRBD2 matches 10 bases. V was pared by 2 bases and J by 4 bases, with 5 bases of the junction left unmatched. This CDR3 is 16 amino acids long. Germline assignment: CDR1 SGHAT and CDR2 FQNNGV. CDR3 region: CASSLFTSGAYNEQFF. The CDR3 DNA follows: TGTGCCAGCAGCTTATTTACTAGCGGGGCTTACAATGAGCAGTTCTTC. Filled out from reference TRBV11-2 and TRBJ2-1, the complete variable domain reads EAGVAQSPRYKIIEKRQSVAFWCNPISGHATLYWYQQILGQGPKLLIQFQNNGVVDDSQLPKDRFSAERLKGVDSTLKIQPAKLEDSAVYLCASSLFTSGAYNEQFFGPGTRLTVL.

This rearrangement joins TRBV6-4 to TRBJ2-3, with 12 bases aligning to TRBD2. Losses at the gene ends were 4 bases for V and 4 bases for J; bases not matched to a gene: 0. Looked up from germline, CDR1 is MRHNA and CDR2 is SNTAGT. The CDR3 loop spans 14 amino acids. The CDR3 sequence is CASSASGGADTQYF. The CDR3 DNA reads TGTGCCAGCAGTGCTAGCGGGGGGGCAGATACGCAGTATTTT.

The chain is built from TRBV27 and TRBJ1-1; no definite D call. Germline V gene lookup returns CDR1 MNHEY and CDR2 SMNVEV (reference sequence). V was clipped by 8 bases and J by 2 bases, with 15 bases between them. The CDR3 is 14 residues long. The chain's CDR3 is CASLASTVNTEAFF. CDR3 nucleotides: TGTGCCAGCCTTGCCTCAACAGTTAACACTGAAGCTTTCTTT.